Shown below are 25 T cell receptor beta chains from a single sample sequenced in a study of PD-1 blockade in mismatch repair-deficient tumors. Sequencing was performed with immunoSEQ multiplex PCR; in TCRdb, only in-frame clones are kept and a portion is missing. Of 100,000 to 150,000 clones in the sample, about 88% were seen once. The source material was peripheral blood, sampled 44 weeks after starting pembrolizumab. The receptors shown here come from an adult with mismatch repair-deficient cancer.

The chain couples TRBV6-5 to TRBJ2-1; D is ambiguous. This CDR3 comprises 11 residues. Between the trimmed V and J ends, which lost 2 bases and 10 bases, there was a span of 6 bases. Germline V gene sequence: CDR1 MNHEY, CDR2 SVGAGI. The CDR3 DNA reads TGTGCCAGCAGTTACGGAGAGGAGCAGTTCTTC. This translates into CASSYGEEQFF.

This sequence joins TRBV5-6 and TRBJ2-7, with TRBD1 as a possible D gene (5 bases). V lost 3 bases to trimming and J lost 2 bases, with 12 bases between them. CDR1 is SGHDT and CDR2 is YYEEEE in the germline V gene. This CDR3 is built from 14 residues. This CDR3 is CASSSRVFPYEQYF. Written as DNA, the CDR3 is TGTGCCAGCAGCTCCAGGGTCTTTCCCTACGAGCAGTACTTC.

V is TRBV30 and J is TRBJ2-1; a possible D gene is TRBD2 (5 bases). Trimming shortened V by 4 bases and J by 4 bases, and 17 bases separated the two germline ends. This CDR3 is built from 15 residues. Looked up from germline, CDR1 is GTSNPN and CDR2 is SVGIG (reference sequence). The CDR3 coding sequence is TGTGCCTGGACTAGCTCGTCCCTACAGTACAATGAGCAGTTCTTC. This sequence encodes CAWTSSSLQYNEQFF.

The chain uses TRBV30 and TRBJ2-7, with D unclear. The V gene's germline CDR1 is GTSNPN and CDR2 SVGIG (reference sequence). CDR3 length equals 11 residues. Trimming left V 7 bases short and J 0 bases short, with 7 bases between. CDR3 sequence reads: CALFSSYEQYF. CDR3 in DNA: TGTGCCTTATTCTCCTCCTACGAGCAGTACTTC. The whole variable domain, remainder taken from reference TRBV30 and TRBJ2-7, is SQTIHQWPATLVQPVGSPLSLECTVEGTSNPNLYWYRQAAGRGLQLLFYSVGIGQISSEVPQNLSASRPQDRQFILSSKKLLLSDSGFYLCALFSSYEQYFGPGTRLTVT.

The CDR3 nucleotides are TGTGCCAGCAGCCCGTTTGAGGCGGGGGCGAGGAATGAGCAGTTCTTC. Translating gives CASSPFEAGARNEQFF. This rearrangement joins TRBV5-4 to TRBJ2-1, with D perhaps TRBD2 (7 bases). V was shortened by 4 bases and J by 7 bases, with 21 bases between the two germline ends. Germline CDR1 and CDR2: SGHNT and YYREEE (reference sequence). This CDR3 is built from 16 residues. The full variable domain, rest sourced from reference TRBV5-4 and TRBJ2-1, is ETGVTQSPTHLIKTRGQQVTLRCSSQSGHNTVSWYQQALGQGPQFIFQYYREEENGRGNFPPRFSGLQFPNYSSELNVNALELDDSALYLCASSPFEAGARNEQFFGPGTRLTVL.

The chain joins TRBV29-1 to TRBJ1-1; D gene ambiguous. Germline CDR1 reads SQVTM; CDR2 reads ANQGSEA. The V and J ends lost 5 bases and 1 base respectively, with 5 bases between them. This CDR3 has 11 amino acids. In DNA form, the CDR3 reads TGCAGCGTTACCGAGAACACTGAAGCTTTCTTT. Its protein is CSVTENTEAFF.

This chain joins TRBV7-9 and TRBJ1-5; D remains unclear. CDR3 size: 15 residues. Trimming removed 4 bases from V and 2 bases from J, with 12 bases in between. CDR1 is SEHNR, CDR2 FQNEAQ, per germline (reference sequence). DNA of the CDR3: TGTGCCAGCAGCTACGACGGGGAGGGCAATCAGCCCCAGCATTTT. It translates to CASSYDGEGNQPQHF. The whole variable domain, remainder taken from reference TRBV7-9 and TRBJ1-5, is DTGVSQNPRHKITKRGQNVTFRCDPISEHNRLYWYRQTLGQGPEFLTYFQNEAQLEKSRLLSDRFSAERPKGSFSTLEIQRTEQGDSAMYLCASSYDGEGNQPQHFGDGTRLSIL.

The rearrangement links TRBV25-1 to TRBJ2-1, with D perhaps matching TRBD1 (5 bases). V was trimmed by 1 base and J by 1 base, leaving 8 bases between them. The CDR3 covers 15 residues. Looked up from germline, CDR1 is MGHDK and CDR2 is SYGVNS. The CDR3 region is CASSEFRVSYNEQFF. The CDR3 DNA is TGTGCCAGCAGTGAATTCAGGGTTTCCTACAATGAGCAGTTCTTC.

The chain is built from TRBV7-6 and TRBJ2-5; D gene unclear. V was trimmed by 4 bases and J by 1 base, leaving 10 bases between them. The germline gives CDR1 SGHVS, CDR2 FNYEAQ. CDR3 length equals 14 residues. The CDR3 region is CASSSYGPQETQYF. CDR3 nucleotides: TGTGCCAGCAGCTCGTACGGTCCCCAAGAGACCCAGTACTTC.

The CDR3, as DNA: TGTGCCAGCAGCTTGGGGAATGGGGCCCAGCAGCAGTATTTT. Amino acid sequence: CASSLGNGAQQQYF. V usage is TRBV5-5 and J usage is TRBJ2-3, with D perhaps TRBD1 (5 bases). The CDR3 contains 14 residues. V lost 0 bases to trimming and J lost 11 bases, with 16 bases between them. Germline V gives CDR1 SGHKS, CDR2 YYEKEE (reference sequence).

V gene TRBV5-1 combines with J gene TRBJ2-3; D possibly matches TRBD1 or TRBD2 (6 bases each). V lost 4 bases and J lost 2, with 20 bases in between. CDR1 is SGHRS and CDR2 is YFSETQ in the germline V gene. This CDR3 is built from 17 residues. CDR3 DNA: TGCGCCAGCAGCCCTTTTGGAGGGGGAGGAAACACAGATACGCAGTATTTT. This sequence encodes CASSPFGGGGNTDTQYF. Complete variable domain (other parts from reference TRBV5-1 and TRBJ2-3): KAGVTQTPRYLIKTRGQQVTLSCSPISGHRSVSWYQQTPGQGLQFLFEYFSETQRNKGNFPGRFSGRQFSNSRSEMNVSTLELGDSALYLCASSPFGGGGNTDTQYFGPGTRLTVL.

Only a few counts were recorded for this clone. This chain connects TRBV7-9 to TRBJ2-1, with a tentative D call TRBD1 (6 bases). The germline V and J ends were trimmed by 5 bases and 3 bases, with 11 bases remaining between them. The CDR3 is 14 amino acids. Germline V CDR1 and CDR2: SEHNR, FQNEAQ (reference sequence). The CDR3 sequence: CASSPRGNYNEQFF. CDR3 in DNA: TGTGCCAGCAGCCCAAGGGGGAACTACAATGAGCAGTTCTTC.

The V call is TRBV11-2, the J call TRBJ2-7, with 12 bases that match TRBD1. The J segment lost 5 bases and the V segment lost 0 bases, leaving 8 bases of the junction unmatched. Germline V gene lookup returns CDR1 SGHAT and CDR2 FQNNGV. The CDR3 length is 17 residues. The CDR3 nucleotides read TGTGCCAGCAGCTTAGATTGGTTGGGACAGGGGGCCAACGAGCAGTACTTC. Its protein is CASSLDWLGQGANEQYF.

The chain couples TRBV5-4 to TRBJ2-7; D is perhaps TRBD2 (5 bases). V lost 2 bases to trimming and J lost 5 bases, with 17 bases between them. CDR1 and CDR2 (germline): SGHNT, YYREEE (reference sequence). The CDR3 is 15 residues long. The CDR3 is CASSFSLAGVHEQYF. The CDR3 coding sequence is TGTGCCAGCAGCTTCTCCCTAGCTGGGGTACACGAGCAGTACTTC.

Here the CDR3 reads CASSLAASLSNQPQHF. The CDR3 nucleotides read TGTGCCAGCAGCTTGGCCGCTAGTCTTAGCAATCAGCCCCAGCATTTT. This chain uses TRBV7-2 with TRBJ1-5; the D is unclear. The germline CDR1 and CDR2 sequences are SGHTA and FQGNSA. CDR3 length: 16 residues. V shed 3 bases and J shed 0 bases, with 12 bases lying between them.

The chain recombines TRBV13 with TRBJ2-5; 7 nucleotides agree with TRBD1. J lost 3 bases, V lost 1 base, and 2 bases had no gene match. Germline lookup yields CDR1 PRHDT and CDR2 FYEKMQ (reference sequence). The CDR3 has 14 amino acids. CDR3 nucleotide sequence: TGTGCCAGCAGCTTAGACCAGGGGGAAGAGACCCAGTACTTC. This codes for CASSLDQGEETQYF.

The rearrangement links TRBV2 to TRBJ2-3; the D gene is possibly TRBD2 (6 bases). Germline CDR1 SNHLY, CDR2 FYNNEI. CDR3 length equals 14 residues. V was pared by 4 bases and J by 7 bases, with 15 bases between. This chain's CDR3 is CASSVGGNQNTQYF. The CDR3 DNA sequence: TGTGCCAGCAGTGTCGGCGGGAATCAAAATACGCAGTATTTT.

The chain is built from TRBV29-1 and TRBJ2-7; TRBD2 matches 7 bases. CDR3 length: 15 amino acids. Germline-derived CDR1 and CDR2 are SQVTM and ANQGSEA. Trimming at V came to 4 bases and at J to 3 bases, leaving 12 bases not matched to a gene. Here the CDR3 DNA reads TGCAGCGTTGTTTTTGGAGCGGGACTTTACTACGAGCAGTACTTC. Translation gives CSVVFGAGLYYEQYF.

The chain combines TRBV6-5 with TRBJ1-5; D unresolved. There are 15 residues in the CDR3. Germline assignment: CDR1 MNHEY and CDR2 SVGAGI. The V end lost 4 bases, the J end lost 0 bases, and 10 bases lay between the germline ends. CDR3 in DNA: TGTGCCAGCAGTTTCCCTCCGGGTAGCAATCAGCCCCAGCATTTT. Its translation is CASSFPPGSNQPQHF.

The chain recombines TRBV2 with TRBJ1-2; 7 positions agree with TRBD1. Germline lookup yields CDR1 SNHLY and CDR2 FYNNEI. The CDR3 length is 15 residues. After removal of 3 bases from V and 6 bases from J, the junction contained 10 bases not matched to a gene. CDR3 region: CASSDARKGAHGYTF. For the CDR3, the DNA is TGTGCCAGCAGTGACGCTCGCAAGGGGGCCCATGGCTACACCTTC. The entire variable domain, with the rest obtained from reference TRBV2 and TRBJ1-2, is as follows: EPEVTQTPSHQVTQMGQEVILRCVPISNHLYFYWYRQILGQKVEFLVSFYNNEISEKSEIFDDQFSVERPDGSNFTLKIRSTKLEDSAMYFCASSDARKGAHGYTFGSGTRLTVV.

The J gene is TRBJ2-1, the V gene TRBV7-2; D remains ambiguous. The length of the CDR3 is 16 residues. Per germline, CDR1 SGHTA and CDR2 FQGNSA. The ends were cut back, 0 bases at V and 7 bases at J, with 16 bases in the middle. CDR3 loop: CASSLAQGIMGNEQFF. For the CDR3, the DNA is TGTGCCAGCAGCTTAGCGCAAGGCATTATGGGGAATGAGCAGTTCTTC.

In DNA, the CDR3 is TGCAGCGTTGAAGAGTGGGCTACTAACGAGCAGTTCTTC. The encoded protein is CSVEEWATNEQFF. This sequence joins TRBV29-1 and TRBJ2-1; D uncertain. Germline V gene sequence: CDR1 SQVTM, CDR2 ANQGSEA. Trimming cost V 0 bases and J 10 bases, with 13 bases left between them. The CDR3 is 13 amino acids.

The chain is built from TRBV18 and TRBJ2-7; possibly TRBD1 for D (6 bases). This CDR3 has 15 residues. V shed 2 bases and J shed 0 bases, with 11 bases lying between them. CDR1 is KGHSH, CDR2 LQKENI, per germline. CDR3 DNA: TGTGCCAGCTCACCAAAGGACAGAGGCTCCTACGAGCAGTACTTC. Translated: CASSPKDRGSYEQYF.

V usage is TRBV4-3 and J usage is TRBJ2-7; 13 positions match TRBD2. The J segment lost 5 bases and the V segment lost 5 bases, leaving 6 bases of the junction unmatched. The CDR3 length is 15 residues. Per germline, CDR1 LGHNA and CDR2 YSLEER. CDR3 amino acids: CASSVRTSGSDEQYF. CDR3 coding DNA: TGCGCCAGCAGCGTACGGACTAGCGGGAGTGACGAGCAGTACTTC.

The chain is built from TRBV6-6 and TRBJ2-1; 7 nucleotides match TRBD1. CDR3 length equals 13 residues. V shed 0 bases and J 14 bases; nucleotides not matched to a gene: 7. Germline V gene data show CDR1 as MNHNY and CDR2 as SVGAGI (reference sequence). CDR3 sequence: CASSYSFGTAEFF. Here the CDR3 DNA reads TGTGCCAGCAGTTACTCGTTCGGGACAGCGGAGTTCTTC.